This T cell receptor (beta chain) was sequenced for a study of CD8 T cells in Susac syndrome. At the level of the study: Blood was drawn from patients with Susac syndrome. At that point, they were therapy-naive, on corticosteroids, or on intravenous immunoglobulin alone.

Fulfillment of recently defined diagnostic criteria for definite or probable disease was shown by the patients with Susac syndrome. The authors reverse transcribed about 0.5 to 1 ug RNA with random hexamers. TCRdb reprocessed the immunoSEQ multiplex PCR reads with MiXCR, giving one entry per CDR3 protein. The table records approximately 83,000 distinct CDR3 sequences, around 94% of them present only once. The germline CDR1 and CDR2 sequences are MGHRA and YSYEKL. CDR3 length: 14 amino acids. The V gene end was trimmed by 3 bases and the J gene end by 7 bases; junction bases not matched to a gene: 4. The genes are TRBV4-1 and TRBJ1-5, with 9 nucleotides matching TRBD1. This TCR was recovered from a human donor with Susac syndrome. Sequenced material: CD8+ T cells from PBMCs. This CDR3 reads CASSQRDRDQPQHF. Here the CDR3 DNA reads TGCGCCAGCAGCCAGAGGGACAGGGACCAGCCCCAGCATTTT.